This T cell receptor (beta chain) came from a study of blood T cells in healthy people across ages. Regarding the study as a whole: Long-lived donors exceeded aged donors in naive CD4+ cells and diversity.

Germline V gene lookup returns CDR1 DFQATT and CDR2 SNEGSKA (reference sequence). V trimming: 0 bases; J trimming: 5 bases; junction bases outside the gene matches: 10. The CDR3 runs 16 residues. For the second PCR, which ran for roughly 6 to 12 cycles, a sample-barcoded 5' primer and a J-beta primer mix were used. MiXCR, applied by TCRdb to the 5' RACE reads, yields one record per CDR3 protein. The sample has about 1,600,000 distinct CDR3 sequences; 42% are singletons. On this clonotype itself: Its antigen is unidentified.

Peripheral blood was drawn, ten milliliters per donor. The sample consisted of blood. The J gene is TRBJ2-1, the V gene TRBV20-1; 7 bases match TRBD2. The receptor's source is a woman aged 18-29 years in good health. The DNA of the CDR3 is TGCAGTGCTAGAGATCAGCGGCTAGCGGTTAACAATGAGCAGTTCTTC. Residues: CSARDQRLAVNNEQFF.